Listed below are T cell receptor beta chains from one sample, sequenced in a study of T-cell reconstitution after alpha-beta-depleted transplantation in children. Via MiXCR, TCRdb re-called the PCR reads, giving one row per CDR3 protein. The sample gives approximately 980,000 distinct CDR3 sequences, about 29% of which show up once; about 28% is in the top ten. The sequences come from PBMCs, mostly from graft donor cells, collected 360 days after TCRalphabeta/CD19-depleted stem cell transplant. These receptors were taken from a boy less than two years old who had a stem cell transplant for SCID, so the T cells may come from the graft donor. Both conserved end residues are part of each CDR3. The D gene is left open where the match is weak. Only some rows state a clone size, as once, few, many or a class for expanded clones.

j_gene | d_gene | abundance | v_gene | CDR3aa | CDR3nt
TRBJ2-2 | . | few | TRBV6-1 | CASSRGVEDGELFF | TGTGCCAGCAGTAGGGGAGTGGAGGACGGGGAGCTGTTTTTT
TRBJ1-5 | . | few | TRBV20-1 | CSARSNSNQPQHF | TGCAGTGCTAGGAGTAATAGCAATCAGCCCCAGCATTTT
TRBJ1-1 | . | . | TRBV7-2 | CASRNTGRAEAFF | TGTGCCAGCAGGAATACAGGGAGGGCTGAAGCTTTCTTT
TRBJ2-4 | . | . | TRBV28 | CASSLLVAGQLNIQYF | TGTGCCAGCAGTCTCCTCGTGGCAGGGCAATTAAACATTCAGTACTTC
TRBJ1-5 | . | . | TRBV20-1 | CSAQSTVDQPQHF | TGCAGTGCTCAGAGTACAGTGGATCAGCCCCAGCATTTT
TRBJ2-2 | . | few | TRBV15 | CATSSHKTKVPGELFF | TGTGCCACCAGCTCCCATAAAACCAAGGTTCCCGGGGAGCTGTTTTTT
TRBJ1-6 | . | many | TRBV28 | CASSLGGWPLHF | TGTGCCAGCAGTTTGGGGGGTTGGCCCCTCCACTTT
TRBJ2-5 | TRBD1 | few | TRBV18 | CASSRRQGLETQYF | TGTGCCAGCTCACGGAGACAGGGGTTGGAGACCCAGTACTTC
TRBJ2-2 | TRBD2 | many | TRBV4-3 | CASSQGLAGTGELFF | TGCGCCAGCAGCCAAGGACTAGCGGGCACCGGGGAGCTGTTTTTT
TRBJ2-4 | TRBD1 | . | TRBV27 | CASSRQGRTKNIQYF | TGTGCCAGCTCTAGACAGGGAAGGACCAAAAACATTCAGTACTTC
TRBJ2-3 | . | . | TRBV5-1 | CASSWGRGLPSTDTQYF | TGCGCCAGCAGCTGGGGCCGTGGACTTCCTAGCACAGATACGCAGTATTTT
TRBJ2-3 | . | . | TRBV2 | CASRRGVTDTQYF | TGTGCCAGCAGACGCGGGGTAACAGATACGCAGTATTTT
TRBJ2-5 | . | few | TRBV30 | CAWSWKEDQYF | TGTGCCTGGAGTTGGAAAGAAGACCAGTACTTC
TRBJ2-1 | . | few | TRBV2 | CASRQYGLGNEQFF | TGTGCCAGCCGCCAATATGGGCTTGGCAACGAACAGTTCTTC
TRBJ2-2 | TRBD1 | . | TRBV7-2 | CASSTRQGRELFF | TGTGCCAGCAGCACCCGACAGGGGAGGGAGCTGTTTTTT
TRBJ2-1 | TRBD1 | . | TRBV2 | CASSRTGILDNEQFF | TGTGCCAGCAGCCGGACAGGGATCTTAGACAATGAGCAGTTCTTC
TRBJ2-7 | TRBD1 | few | TRBV4-1 | CASREVTGRHEQYF | TGCGCCAGCAGGGAGGTGACAGGGCGGCACGAGCAGTACTTC
TRBJ1-5 | TRBD1 | few | TRBV20-1 | CSARDLLGQGIGNQPQHF | TGCAGTGCTAGAGATCTTCTGGGACAGGGGATTGGTAATCAGCCCCAGCATTTT
TRBJ2-7 | TRBD1 | . | TRBV6-1 | CASSRTGSDEQYF | TGTGCCAGCAGTAGGACAGGGTCCGACGAGCAGTACTTC
TRBJ1-1 | . | . | TRBV6-1 | CASSPPGEGTGGAFF | TGTGCCAGCAGTCCCCCCGGGGAGGGGACCGGGGGAGCTTTCTTT
TRBJ1-2 | . | . | TRBV6-6 | CASTPRGSPGYTF | TGTGCCAGCACCCCAAGGGGGTCCCCTGGCTACACCTTC
TRBJ2-5 | . | many | TRBV4-2 | CASSHVDIDKTQYF | TGTGCCAGCAGCCACGTGGACATCGACAAGACCCAGTACTTC
TRBJ2-3 | TRBD2 | few | TRBV29-1 | CSVEGGFSTDTQYF | TGCAGCGTTGAGGGAGGGTTTAGCACAGATACGCAGTATTTT
TRBJ2-7 | . | once | TRBV14 | CASSQGHHDGGLVWVYEQYF | TGTGCCAGCAGCCAAGGACACCACGATGGGGGACTCGTATGGGTTTACGAGCAGTACTTC